This T cell receptor (beta chain) was captured in a study of control samples from healthy donors and cancer patients. Assay: immunoSEQ multiplex PCR; the TCRdb copy retains only in-frame clones and omits some. The table records roughly 150,000 clones, approximately 93% of them present only once. The J segment lost 4 bases and the V segment lost 4 bases, leaving 5 bases of the junction unmatched. CDR1 and CDR2 (germline): KGHSH, LQKENI. The CDR3 consists of 14 residues. Sequencing was performed on blood. The origin of this receptor is a man in his forties or fifties in good health. This chain joins TRBV18 and TRBJ2-3, with TRBD1 matching 7 bases. This chain's CDR3 is CASSQGASADTQYF. DNA of the CDR3: TGTGCCAGCTCACAGGGGGCTTCAGCAGATACGCAGTATTTT. Drawing the rest from reference TRBV18 and TRBJ2-3, the complete variable domain is NAGVMQNPRHLVRRRGQEARLRCSPMKGHSHVYWYRQLPEEGLKFMVYLQKENIIDESGMPKERFSAEFPKEGPSILRIQQVVRGDSAAYFCASSQGASADTQYFGPGTRLTVL.